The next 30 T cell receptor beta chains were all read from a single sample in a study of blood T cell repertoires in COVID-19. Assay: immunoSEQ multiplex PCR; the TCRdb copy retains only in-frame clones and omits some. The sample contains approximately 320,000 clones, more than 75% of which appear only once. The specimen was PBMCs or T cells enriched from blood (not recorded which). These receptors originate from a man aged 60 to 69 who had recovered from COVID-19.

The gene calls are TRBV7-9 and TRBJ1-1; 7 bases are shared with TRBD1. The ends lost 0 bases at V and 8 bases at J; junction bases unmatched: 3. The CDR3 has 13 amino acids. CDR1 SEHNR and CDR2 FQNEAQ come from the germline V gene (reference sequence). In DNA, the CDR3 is TGTGCCAGCAGCTTAGCGCGGGACAGCGAAGCTTTCTTT. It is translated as CASSLARDSEAFF.

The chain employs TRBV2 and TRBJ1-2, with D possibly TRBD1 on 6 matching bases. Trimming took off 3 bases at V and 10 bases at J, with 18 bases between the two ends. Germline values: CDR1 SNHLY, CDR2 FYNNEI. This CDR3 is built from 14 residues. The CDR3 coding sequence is TGTGCCAGCAGTGAGGGGGCCGGGCCCTCTACCTACACCTTC. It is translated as CASSEGAGPSTYTF.

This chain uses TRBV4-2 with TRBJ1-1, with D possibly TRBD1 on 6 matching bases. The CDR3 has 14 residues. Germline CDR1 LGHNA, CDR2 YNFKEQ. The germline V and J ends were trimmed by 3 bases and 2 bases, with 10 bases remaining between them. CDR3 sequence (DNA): TGTGCCAGCAGCCACATGACAGGCAACACTGAAGCTTTCTTT. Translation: CASSHMTGNTEAFF.

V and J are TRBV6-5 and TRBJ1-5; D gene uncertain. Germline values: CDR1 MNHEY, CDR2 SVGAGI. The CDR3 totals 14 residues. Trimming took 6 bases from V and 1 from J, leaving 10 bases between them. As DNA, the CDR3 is TGTGCCAGCAGCACCATGAGGAGCAATCAGCCCCAGCATTTT. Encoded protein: CASSTMRSNQPQHF.

The CDR3 here is CASSRGARTDTQYF. CDR3 coding DNA: TGTGCCAGCAGTCGGGGGGCGCGGACAGATACGCAGTATTTT. The chain links TRBV6-6 to TRBJ2-3, with a possible D match to TRBD2 (7 bases). CDR3 size: 14 residues. Germline values: CDR1 MNHNY, CDR2 SVGAGI (reference sequence). V was pared by 5 bases and J by 3 bases, with 12 bases between.

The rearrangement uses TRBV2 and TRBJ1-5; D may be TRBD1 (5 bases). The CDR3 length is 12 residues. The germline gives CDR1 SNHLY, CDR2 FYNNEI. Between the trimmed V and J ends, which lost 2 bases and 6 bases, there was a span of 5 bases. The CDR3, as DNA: TGTGCCAGCAGTGAAACAGGTCAGCCCCAGCATTTT. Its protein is CASSETGQPQHF.

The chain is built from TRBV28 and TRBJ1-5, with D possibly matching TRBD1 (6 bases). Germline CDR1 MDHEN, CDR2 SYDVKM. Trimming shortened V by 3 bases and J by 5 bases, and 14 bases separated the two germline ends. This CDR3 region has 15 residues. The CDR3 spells CASSLPGGADQPQHF. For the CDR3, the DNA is TGTGCCAGCAGTTTGCCGGGGGGGGCCGATCAGCCCCAGCATTTT.

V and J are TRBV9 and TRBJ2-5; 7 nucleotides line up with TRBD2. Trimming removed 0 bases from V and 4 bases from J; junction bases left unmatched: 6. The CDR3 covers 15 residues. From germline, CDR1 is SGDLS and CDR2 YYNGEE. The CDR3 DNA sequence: TGTGCCAGCAGCGTAGGGGAGGGGTTCTTAGAGACCCAGTACTTC. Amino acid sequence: CASSVGEGFLETQYF.

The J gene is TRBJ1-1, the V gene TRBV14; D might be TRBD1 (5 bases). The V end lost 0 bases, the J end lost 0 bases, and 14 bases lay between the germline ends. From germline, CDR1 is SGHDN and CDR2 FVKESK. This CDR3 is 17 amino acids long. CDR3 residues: CASSQEKGLAMNTEAFF. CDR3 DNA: TGTGCCAGCAGCCAAGAAAAGGGGCTGGCAATGAACACTGAAGCTTTCTTT.

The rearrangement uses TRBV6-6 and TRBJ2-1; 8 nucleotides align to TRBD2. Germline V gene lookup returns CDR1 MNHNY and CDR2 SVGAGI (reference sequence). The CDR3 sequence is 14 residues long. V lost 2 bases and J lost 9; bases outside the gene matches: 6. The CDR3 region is CASSYPPGGVEQFF. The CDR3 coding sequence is TGTGCCAGCAGTTACCCCCCGGGGGGGGTTGAGCAGTTCTTC.

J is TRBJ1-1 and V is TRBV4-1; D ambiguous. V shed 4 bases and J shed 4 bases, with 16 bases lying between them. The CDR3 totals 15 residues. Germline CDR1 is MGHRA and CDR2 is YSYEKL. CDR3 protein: CASSRVDVSGTEAFF. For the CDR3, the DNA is TGCGCCAGCAGCCGAGTAGACGTGTCGGGCACTGAAGCTTTCTTT.

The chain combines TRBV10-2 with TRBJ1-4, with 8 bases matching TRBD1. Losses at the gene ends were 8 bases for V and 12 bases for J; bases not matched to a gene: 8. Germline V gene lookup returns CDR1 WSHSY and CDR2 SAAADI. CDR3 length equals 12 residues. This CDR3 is CASLQGAGELFF. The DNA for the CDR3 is TGCGCCAGCCTCCAGGGGGCTGGGGAACTGTTTTTT.

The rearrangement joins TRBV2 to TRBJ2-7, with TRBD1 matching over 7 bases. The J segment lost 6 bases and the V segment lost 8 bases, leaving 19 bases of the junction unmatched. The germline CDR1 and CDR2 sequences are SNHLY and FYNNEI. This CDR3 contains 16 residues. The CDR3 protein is CASPSPPGTANTEQYF. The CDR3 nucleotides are TGTGCCAGCCCCTCTCCTCCCGGGACAGCTAATACCGAGCAGTACTTC. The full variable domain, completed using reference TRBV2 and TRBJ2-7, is EPEVTQTPSHQVTQMGQEVILRCVPISNHLYFYWYRQILGQKVEFLVSFYNNEISEKSEIFDDQFSVERPDGSNFTLKIRSTKLEDSAMYFCASPSPPGTANTEQYFGPGTRLTVT.

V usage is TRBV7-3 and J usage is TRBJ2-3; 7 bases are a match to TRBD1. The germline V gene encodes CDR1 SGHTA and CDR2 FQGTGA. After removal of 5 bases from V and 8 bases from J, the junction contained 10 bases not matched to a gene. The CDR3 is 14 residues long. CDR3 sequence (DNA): TGTGCCAGCAGCCCCCAACAGGGGAAGGGTACGCAGTATTTT. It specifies CASSPQQGKGTQYF.

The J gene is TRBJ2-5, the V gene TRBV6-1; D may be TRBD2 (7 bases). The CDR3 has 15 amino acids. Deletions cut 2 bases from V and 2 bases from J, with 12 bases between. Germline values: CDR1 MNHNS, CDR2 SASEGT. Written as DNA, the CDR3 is TGTGCCAGCAGTGAAATCGCGGGGGCTCAAGAGACCCAGTACTTC. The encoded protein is CASSEIAGAQETQYF.

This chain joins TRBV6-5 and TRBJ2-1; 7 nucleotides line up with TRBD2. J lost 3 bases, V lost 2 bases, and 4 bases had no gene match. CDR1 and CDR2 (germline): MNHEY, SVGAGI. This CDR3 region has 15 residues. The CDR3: CASSYDTGGYNEQFF. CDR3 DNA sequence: TGTGCCAGCAGTTACGATACGGGGGGCTACAATGAGCAGTTCTTC.

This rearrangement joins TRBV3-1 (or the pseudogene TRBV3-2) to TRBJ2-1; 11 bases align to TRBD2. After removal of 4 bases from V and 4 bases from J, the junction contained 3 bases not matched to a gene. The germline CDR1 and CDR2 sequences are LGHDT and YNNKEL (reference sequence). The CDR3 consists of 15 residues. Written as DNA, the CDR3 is TGTGCCAGCAGCCCGACTAGCGGGACTTACAATGAGCAGTTCTTC. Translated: CASSPTSGTYNEQFF.

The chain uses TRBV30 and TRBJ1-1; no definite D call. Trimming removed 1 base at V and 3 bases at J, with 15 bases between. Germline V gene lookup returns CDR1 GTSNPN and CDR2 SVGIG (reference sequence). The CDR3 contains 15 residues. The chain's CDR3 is CAWSANRDSDTEAFF. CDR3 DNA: TGTGCCTGGAGTGCCAACCGGGATTCCGACACTGAAGCTTTCTTT. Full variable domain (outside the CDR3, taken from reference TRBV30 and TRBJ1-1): SQTIHQWPATLVQPVGSPLSLECTVEGTSNPNLYWYRQAAGRGLQLLFYSVGIGQISSEVPQNLSASRPQDRQFILSSKKLLLSDSGFYLCAWSANRDSDTEAFFGQGTRLTVV.

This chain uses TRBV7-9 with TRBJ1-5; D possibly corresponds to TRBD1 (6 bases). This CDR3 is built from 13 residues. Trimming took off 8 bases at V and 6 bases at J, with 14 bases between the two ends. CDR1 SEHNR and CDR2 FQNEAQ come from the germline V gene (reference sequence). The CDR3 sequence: CASSRQAGQPQHF. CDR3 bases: TGTGCCAGCTCTAGACAGGCGGGTCAGCCCCAGCATTTT.

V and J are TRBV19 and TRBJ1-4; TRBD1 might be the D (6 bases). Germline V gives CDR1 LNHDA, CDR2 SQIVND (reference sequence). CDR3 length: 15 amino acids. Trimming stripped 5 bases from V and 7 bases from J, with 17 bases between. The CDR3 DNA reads TGTGCCAGTAGTCCCCAACAGGGAAGAGGTGAAAAACTGTTTTTT. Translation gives CASSPQQGRGEKLFF.

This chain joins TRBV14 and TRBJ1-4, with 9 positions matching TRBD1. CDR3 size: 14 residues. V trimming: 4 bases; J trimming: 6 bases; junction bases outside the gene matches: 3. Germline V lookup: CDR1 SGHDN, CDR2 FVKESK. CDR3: CASSPGQGYEKLFF. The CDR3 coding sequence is TGTGCCAGCAGCCCGGGACAGGGCTATGAAAAACTGTTTTTT.

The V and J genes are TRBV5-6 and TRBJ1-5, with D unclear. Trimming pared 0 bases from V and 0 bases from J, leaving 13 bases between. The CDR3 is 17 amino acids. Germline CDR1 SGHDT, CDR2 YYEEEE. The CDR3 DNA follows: TGTGCCAGCAGCTTGGGTTGGAGGGCCCTTAGCAATCAGCCCCAGCATTTT. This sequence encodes CASSLGWRALSNQPQHF.

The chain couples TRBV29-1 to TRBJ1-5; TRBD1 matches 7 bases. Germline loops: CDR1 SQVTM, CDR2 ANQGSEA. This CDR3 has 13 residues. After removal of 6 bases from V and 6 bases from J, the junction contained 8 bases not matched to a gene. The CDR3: CSVGDRASQPQHF. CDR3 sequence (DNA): TGCAGCGTAGGAGACAGGGCCTCTCAGCCCCAGCATTTT.

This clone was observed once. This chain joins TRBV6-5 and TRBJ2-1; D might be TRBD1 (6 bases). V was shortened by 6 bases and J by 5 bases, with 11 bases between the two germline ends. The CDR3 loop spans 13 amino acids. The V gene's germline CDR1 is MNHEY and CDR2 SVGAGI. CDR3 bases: TGTGCCAGCAGCTTTACAGGGAACAATGAGCAGTTCTTC. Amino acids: CASSFTGNNEQFF.

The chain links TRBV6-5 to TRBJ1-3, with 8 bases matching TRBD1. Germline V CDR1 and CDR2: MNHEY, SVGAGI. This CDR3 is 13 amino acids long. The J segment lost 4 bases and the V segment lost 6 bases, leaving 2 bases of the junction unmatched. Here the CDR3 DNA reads TGTGCCAGCAGCGGGACAGGAGGAAACACCATATATTTT. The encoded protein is CASSGTGGNTIYF.

The CDR3 nucleotides read TGCGCCAGCAGCTTGCGGGAGCCGAACACCGGGGAGCTGTTTTTT. This encodes CASSLREPNTGELFF. The rearrangement uses TRBV4-1 and TRBJ2-2; the match to TRBD2 covers 7 bases. The CDR3 length is 15 residues. J was trimmed by 0 bases and V by 5 bases; bases with no gene match: 3. Germline V gene sequence: CDR1 MGHRA, CDR2 YSYEKL.

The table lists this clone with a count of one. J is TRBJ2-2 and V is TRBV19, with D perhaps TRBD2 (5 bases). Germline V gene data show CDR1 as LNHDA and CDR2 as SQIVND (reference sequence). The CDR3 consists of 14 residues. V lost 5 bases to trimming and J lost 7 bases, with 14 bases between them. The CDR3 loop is CASSRWESDGELFF. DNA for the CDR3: TGTGCCAGTAGTCGGTGGGAGTCAGACGGGGAGCTGTTTTTT.

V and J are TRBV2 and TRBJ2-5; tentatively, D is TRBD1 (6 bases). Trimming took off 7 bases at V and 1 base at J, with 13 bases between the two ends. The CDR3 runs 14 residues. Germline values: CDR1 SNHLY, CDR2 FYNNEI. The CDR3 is CASTIDRSQETQYF. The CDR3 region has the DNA TGTGCCAGCACCATCGACAGGAGCCAAGAGACCCAGTACTTC.

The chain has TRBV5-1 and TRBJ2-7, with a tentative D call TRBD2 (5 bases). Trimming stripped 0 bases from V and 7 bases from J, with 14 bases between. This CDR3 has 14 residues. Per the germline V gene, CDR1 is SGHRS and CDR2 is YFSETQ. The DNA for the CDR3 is TGCGCCAGCAGCTTGGCCTCGACACGAGGGGAGCAGTACTTC. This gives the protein CASSLASTRGEQYF.

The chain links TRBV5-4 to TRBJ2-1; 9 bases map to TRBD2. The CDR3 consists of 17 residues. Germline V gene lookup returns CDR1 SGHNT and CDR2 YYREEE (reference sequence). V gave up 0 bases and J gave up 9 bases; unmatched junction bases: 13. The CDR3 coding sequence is TGTGCCAGCAGCTTGGCGGGCGCGGGAGGGCTTCTCGGTGAGCAGTTCTTC. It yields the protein CASSLAGAGGLLGEQFF.